This T cell receptor (beta chain) was observed in a study of graft-versus-host responses after intestinal transplantation. Across the whole study: Recipients uniformly received anti-thymocyte globulin induction, followed by tacrolimus and steroids for roughly 3 years. Study-wide points: Peak levels of circulating GvH clones tracked with early post-transplant HvG declines.

The germline gives CDR1 LGHNA, CDR2 YNFKEQ. The CDR3 consists of 16 residues. After removal of 2 bases from V and 2 bases from J, the junction contained 4 bases not matched to a gene. The repertoire was sequenced with immunoSEQ multiplex PCR; TCRdb's copy has only in-frame clones and lacks some. Altogether 80,000 to 100,000 clones are present, 85% to 95% being singletons, with the ten largest covering about 0.072%. In the case of this clone: Its target is not known.

This receptor was identified in a human donor who was the organ donor for an intestinal transplant. The chain couples TRBV4-2 to TRBJ2-3; 10 bases match TRBD2. The source was unstimulated CD8+ T cells sorted from spleen or lymph node cells, collected before transplant. The CDR3 DNA sequence: TGTGCCAGCAGCCAATTAAGCGGGGGGGCCACAGATACGCAGTATTTT. The encoded protein is CASSQLSGGATDTQYF.